This T cell receptor beta chain appears in the sequencing data of a study of CD8 T cells in Susac syndrome. The study sequenced TCR beta in blood CD8+ and CD4+ T cells. The TEMRA cells underwent FACS enrichment, while the CD8+ and CD4+ T cells underwent negative isolation. Turning to this clonotype: No antigen is known for it.

When the RNA was reverse transcribed, random hexamers were used with an input of about 0.5 to 1 ug. TCR beta CDR3 was amplified by immunoSEQ multiplex PCR. This amplification extended across 54 Vbeta and 13 Jbeta segments. MiXCR, run by TCRdb on the immunoSEQ multiplex PCR reads, gives a single entry per CDR3 protein. The sample contains 190,000 or so distinct CDR3 sequences, 95% of which appear only once. Points from the study as a whole: The study's TCR sequencing and HLA analysis drew on a certain number of individuals. That number was acknowledged as relatively small.

Sequenced: CD4+ T cells from PBMCs. The receptor's source is a human donor with multiple sclerosis.

CDR3 protein: CASSRTTGNDNSPLHF. CDR3 sequence (DNA): TGTGCCAGCTCACGCACGACAGGGAATGATAATTCACCCCTCCACTTT. This sequence joins TRBV18 and TRBJ1-6, with TRBD1 identical over 7 bases. The CDR3 covers 16 residues. V shed 4 bases, J shed 5 bases, and the junction held 8 bases outside the gene matches. In germline, CDR1 is KGHSH, CDR2 LQKENI.